This passage covers 26 T cell receptor beta chains from one sample sequenced in a study of T cell responses to AZD1222 COVID-19 vaccine. Clones were sequenced by immunoSEQ multiplex PCR, and TCRdb holds only the in-frame ones, with some missing. The repertoire holds about 88,000 clones, with approximately 90% as singletons. Sequences were derived from peripheral blood, sampled on day 0 of AZD1222 vaccination. The receptors shown here come from an adult in good health.

The chain has TRBV28 and TRBJ1-5; 7 bases fit TRBD1. CDR1 and CDR2 from the germline V gene are MDHEN and SYDVKM. The CDR3 covers 16 residues. The J segment lost 2 bases and the V segment lost 4 bases, leaving 8 bases of the junction unmatched. CDR3 loop: CASSSVLDRGNQPQHF. Written as DNA, the CDR3 is TGTGCCAGCAGTTCAGTGCTTGACAGGGGCAATCAGCCCCAGCATTTT.

The V call is TRBV18, the J call TRBJ2-7; a possible D gene is TRBD2 (6 bases). Germline V CDR1 and CDR2: KGHSH, LQKENI. The V end lost 3 bases, the J end lost 7 bases, and 16 bases lay between the germline ends. The CDR3 sequence is 14 residues long. The CDR3 region is CASSPPEGTNEQYF. The CDR3 bases are TGTGCCAGCTCACCCCCGGAGGGTACGAATGAGCAGTACTTC.

The chain has TRBV20-1 and TRBJ2-7; D is unclear. V was cut by 4 bases and J by 4 bases, with 2 bases left in between. CDR1 DFQATT and CDR2 SNEGSKA come from the germline V gene (reference sequence). This CDR3 has 9 amino acids. CDR3 nucleotide sequence: TGCAGTGCTATGTACGAGCAGTACTTC. Its translation: CSAMYEQYF.

This rearrangement joins TRBV5-5 to TRBJ2-7; TRBD2 aligns across 9 bases. Germline V gene sequence: CDR1 SGHKS, CDR2 YYEKEE (reference sequence). This CDR3 has 18 residues. V dropped 4 bases and J dropped 1; count of bases not matched to a gene: 15. As DNA, the CDR3 is TGTGCCAGCAGCCGGGGTCAATTAGGAGCGGGAGGTTCCTACGAGCAGTACTTC. It codes for CASSRGQLGAGGSYEQYF.

The chain joins TRBV28 to TRBJ1-1; D uncertain. CDR1 is MDHEN and CDR2 is SYDVKM in the germline V gene. CDR3 size: 11 residues. Trimming shortened V by 7 bases and J by 4 bases, and 7 bases separated the two germline ends. CDR3 region: CASTLFTEAFF. For the CDR3, the DNA is TGTGCCAGCACCCTTTTCACTGAAGCTTTCTTT.

The V call is TRBV12-3 or TRBV12-4, the J call TRBJ2-7; D is ambiguous. This CDR3 region has 13 residues. V lost 8 bases and J 2 bases, leaving 13 bases between the germline ends. The CDR3 region has the DNA TGTGCCAGCGGGTCGGGCTCTACCTACGAGCAGTACTTC. It encodes CASGSGSTYEQYF.

The rearrangement joins TRBV2 to TRBJ1-4; D is perhaps TRBD1 (5 bases). This CDR3 contains 14 residues. Trimming pared 5 bases from V and 7 bases from J, leaving 14 bases between. Per the germline V gene, CDR1 is SNHLY and CDR2 is FYNNEI. The CDR3 here is CASSFQGRVEKLFF. In DNA, the CDR3 is TGTGCCAGCAGTTTCCAGGGAAGGGTTGAAAAACTGTTTTTT.

V usage is TRBV28 and J usage is TRBJ1-6; D call uncertain. The CDR3 has 14 residues. Trimming took off 5 bases at V and 3 bases at J, with 8 bases between the two ends. CDR1 and CDR2 from the germline V gene are MDHEN and SYDVKM. The CDR3 nucleotides read TGTGCCAGCAGTCCTCCGGGCTATAATTCACCCCTCCACTTT. As protein: CASSPPGYNSPLHF. Together with reference TRBV28 and TRBJ1-6, the CDR3 gives the full variable domain: DVKVTQSSRYLVKRTGEKVFLECVQDMDHENMFWYRQDPGLGLRLIYFSYDVKMKEKGDIPEGYSVSREKKERFSLILESASTNQTSMYLCASSPPGYNSPLHFGNGTRLTVT.

The chain links TRBV7-3 to TRBJ2-1; 7 bases line up with TRBD1. V lost 3 bases, J lost 7 bases, and 6 bases stayed unmatched. This CDR3 spans 14 amino acids. Germline CDR1 and CDR2: SGHTA and FQGTGA. The CDR3 loop is CASSFGQDGNEQFF. CDR3 bases: TGTGCCAGCAGCTTTGGACAGGATGGGAATGAGCAGTTCTTC. The whole variable domain, filled in from reference TRBV7-3 and TRBJ2-1, reads GAGVSQTPSNKVTEKGKYVELRCDPISGHTALYWYRQSLGQGPEFLIYFQGTGAADDSGLPNDRFFAVRPEGSVSTLKIQRTERGDSAVYLCASSFGQDGNEQFFGPGTRLTVL.

The V call is TRBV12-2, the J call TRBJ1-3. TRBV12-2 represents a pseudogene. The CDR3 loop spans 22 amino acids. CDR3: CASRPRPGRRISHTSRGNTIYF. In DNA, the CDR3 is TGTGCAAGTCGCCCCCGACCGGGACGGAGAATTTCCCACACCTCGCGCGGAAACACCATATATTTT.

V and J are TRBV7-9 and TRBJ1-2; 8 nucleotides align to TRBD1. V was pared by 3 bases and J by 6 bases, with 6 bases of the junction left unmatched. Germline V gene data show CDR1 as SEHNR and CDR2 as FQNEAQ (reference sequence). The CDR3 totals 14 residues. CDR3 loop: CASSFGGQGNGYTF. CDR3 DNA sequence: TGTGCCAGCAGCTTTGGAGGACAGGGAAATGGCTACACCTTC.

The chain uses TRBV7-2 and TRBJ2-3, with D possibly TRBD1 on 5 matching bases. Per the germline V gene, CDR1 is SGHTA and CDR2 is FQGNSA. This CDR3 spans 13 amino acids. Trimming pared 7 bases from V and 6 bases from J, leaving 14 bases between. The CDR3 DNA sequence: TGTGCCAGCACCCCTAGGGGCTGGGATACGCAGTATTTT. It encodes CASTPRGWDTQYF.

This chain connects TRBV5-1 to TRBJ1-1; D not resolved. With 1 base removed from V and 2 bases from J, the gap between germline ends came to 9 bases. There are 14 residues in the CDR3. Germline CDR1 reads SGHRS; CDR2 reads YFSETQ. As DNA, the CDR3 is TGCGCCAGCAGCTTGAGTTCAGTAAACACTGAAGCTTTCTTT. Residues: CASSLSSVNTEAFF.

This clone was seen a single time. V gene TRBV9 combines with J gene TRBJ1-2; D gene ambiguous. Trimming shortened V by 0 bases and J by 1 base, and 10 bases separated the two germline ends. Germline CDR1 SGDLS, CDR2 YYNGEE. There are 15 residues in the CDR3. The CDR3 bases are TGTGCCAGCAGCGTAGAGGCGTCGAGTAACTATGGCTACACCTTC. Translating it yields CASSVEASSNYGYTF.

The rearrangement uses TRBV11-2 and TRBJ1-2; 8 nucleotides match TRBD1. Germline CDR1 and CDR2: SGHAT and FQNNGV. After removal of 2 bases from V and 6 bases from J, the junction contained 8 bases not matched to a gene. The length of the CDR3 is 15 residues. As DNA, the CDR3 is TGTGCCAGCAGCTTACAGGGGGCGCAGTTGAATGGCTACACCTTC. Translated, it gives CASSLQGAQLNGYTF.

The V and J genes are TRBV7-9 and TRBJ2-1; TRBD2 matches at 13 bases. The germline V gene encodes CDR1 SEHNR and CDR2 FQNEAQ (reference sequence). With V trimmed by 8 bases and J by 6 bases, 10 bases remained unmatched. The CDR3 extends over 16 amino acids. The CDR3 coding sequence is TGTGCCAGCGCGTTACTAGCGGGAGGGCCGGGCAATGAGCAGTTCTTC. It yields the protein CASALLAGGPGNEQFF.

In DNA, the CDR3 is TGTGCCAGCAGCTTAATGTCCCGGGACATCTACGAGCAGTACTTC. It specifies CASSLMSRDIYEQYF. V gene TRBV5-5 combines with J gene TRBJ2-7; D is possibly TRBD1 (6 bases). V lost 2 bases and J lost 3, with 15 bases in between. Per the germline V gene, CDR1 is SGHKS and CDR2 is YYEKEE (reference sequence). The CDR3 sequence is 15 residues long.

The chain employs TRBV18 and TRBJ1-2; D perhaps matches TRBD1 (6 bases). This CDR3 contains 17 residues. In germline, CDR1 is KGHSH, CDR2 LQKENI. V dropped 3 bases and J dropped 0 bases, with 17 bases sitting between them. The CDR3 loop reads CASSPRQEAPANYGYTF. CDR3 DNA sequence: TGTGCCAGCTCACCCCGACAGGAGGCACCAGCTAACTATGGCTACACCTTC.

The V call is TRBV18, the J call TRBJ2-5; 8 bases line up with TRBD2. There are 15 residues in the CDR3. Trimming took 2 bases from V and 5 from J; bases not matched to a gene: 7. Looked up from germline, CDR1 is KGHSH and CDR2 is LQKENI. CDR3 DNA sequence: TGTGCCAGCTCACCATTCAGCGGGAGCGGGGAGACCCAGTACTTC. This sequence encodes CASSPFSGSGETQYF.

The V call is TRBV12-5, the J call TRBJ1-2, with TRBD1 matching 10 bases. Germline V gene sequence: CDR1 LGHNT, CDR2 FRNRAP. V lost 1 base to trimming and J lost 2 bases; unmatched junction nucleotides: 10. This CDR3 spans 18 amino acids. CDR3 protein: CASGLDGTGDLPNYGYTF. DNA of the CDR3: TGTGCTAGTGGTTTGGACGGGACAGGGGACCTCCCCAACTATGGCTACACCTTC.

This chain uses TRBV30 with TRBJ1-5; D is ambiguous. The CDR3 runs to 12 residues. V lost 1 base to trimming and J lost 5 bases, with 6 bases between them. The germline gives CDR1 GTSNPN, CDR2 SVGIG (reference sequence). The CDR3 spells CAWSGGDQPQHF. CDR3 sequence (DNA): TGTGCCTGGAGTGGGGGAGATCAGCCCCAGCATTTT.

This chain joins TRBV3-1 (or the pseudogene TRBV3-2) and TRBJ1-2; D may be TRBD1 (6 bases). V gave up 2 bases and J gave up 7 bases, with 11 bases separating them. The CDR3 loop spans 13 amino acids. Germline V gene lookup returns CDR1 LGHDT and CDR2 YNNKEL (reference sequence). As DNA, the CDR3 is TGTGCCAGCAGCCAACGAACAGGGTTTGGCTACACCTTC. Translating it yields CASSQRTGFGYTF.

V usage is TRBV19 and J usage is TRBJ2-2, with TRBD1 matching 12 bases. Germline-derived CDR1 and CDR2 are LNHDA and SQIVND (reference sequence). V dropped 7 bases and J dropped 6; count of bases not matched to a gene: 9. The CDR3 contains 16 residues. CDR3 nucleotide sequence: TGTGCCAGTAAGACCGGGACAGGGGGCGCAGCCGGGGAGCTGTTTTTT. It specifies CASKTGTGGAAGELFF.

This chain uses TRBV18 with TRBJ2-5, with a weak D call TRBD2 (6 bases). V was pared by 4 bases and J by 2 bases, with 14 bases between. The germline CDR1 and CDR2 sequences are KGHSH and LQKENI. The CDR3 runs to 15 residues. Written as DNA, the CDR3 is TGTGCCAGCTCACAACGGGAGCGGGTACAAGAGACCCAGTACTTC. This gives the protein CASSQRERVQETQYF.

The chain recombines TRBV5-8 with TRBJ1-4; the D gene is possibly TRBD1 (5 bases). The germline V and J ends were trimmed by 0 bases and 8 bases, with 14 bases remaining between them. There are 15 residues in the CDR3. CDR1 and CDR2 (germline): SGHTS, YDEGEE. The CDR3, as DNA: TGTGCCAGCAGCTTGGGGGCTGGGGGAAGAGAAAAACTGTTTTTT. This gives the protein CASSLGAGGREKLFF.

V and J are TRBV19 and TRBJ2-7; possibly TRBD2 for D (6 bases). The CDR3 has 15 residues. Per germline, CDR1 LNHDA and CDR2 SQIVND (reference sequence). V lost 6 bases and J lost 3, with 18 bases in between. The CDR3, as DNA: TGTGCCAGTAGGAGGGACGGAGGGGTACTCTACGAGCAGTACTTC. Translation gives CASRRDGGVLYEQYF.